This T cell receptor (beta chain) is drawn from a study of T cell responses to AZD1222 COVID-19 vaccine. Regarding the study as a whole: Regions 160-218 and 743-854 held dominance among vaccine-associated CD4 TCRs, which spanned spike. Within unmutated variant regions lay the reported targets of nearly half of spike-specific TCRs.

Assay: immunoSEQ multiplex PCR; the TCRdb copy retains only in-frame clones and omits some. The sample lists around 100,000 clones, about 87% seen once, with more than 15% in the top ten. In the case of this clone: Its specificity is not known.

This sample comprised peripheral blood, obtained on day 0 of AZD1222 vaccination. The TCR sequence derives from an adult in good health.

Here the CDR3 reads CATPEKNRLAANEKLFF. In nucleotides, the CDR3 is TGTGCCACCCCGGAAAAAAATAGGCTGGCGGCTAATGAAAAACTGTTTTTT. This chain joins TRBV24-1 and TRBJ1-4; D is ambiguous. This CDR3 comprises 17 residues. V gave up 9 bases and J gave up 3 bases, with 22 bases separating them. Germline-derived CDR1 and CDR2 are KGHDR and SFDVKD.